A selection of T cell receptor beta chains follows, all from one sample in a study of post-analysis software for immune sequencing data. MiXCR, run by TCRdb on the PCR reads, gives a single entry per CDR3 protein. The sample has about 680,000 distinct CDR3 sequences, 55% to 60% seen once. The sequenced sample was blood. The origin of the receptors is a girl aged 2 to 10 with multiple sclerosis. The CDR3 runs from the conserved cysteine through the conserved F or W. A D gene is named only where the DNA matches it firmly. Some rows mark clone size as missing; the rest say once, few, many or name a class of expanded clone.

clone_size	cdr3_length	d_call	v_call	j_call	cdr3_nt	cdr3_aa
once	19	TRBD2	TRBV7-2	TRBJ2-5	TGTGCCAGCAGCTTAGCGGGGGGGCTAGCGGGAGGGTACCAAGAGACCCAGTACTTC	CASSLAGGLAGGYQETQYF
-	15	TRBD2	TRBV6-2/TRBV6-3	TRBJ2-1	TGTGCCAGCAGTCGGACTAGCGGCCTATACAATGAGCAGTTCTTC	CASSRTSGLYNEQFF
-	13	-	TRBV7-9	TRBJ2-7	TGTGCCAGCAGCTCCAGTAATTCCGGCGAGCAGTACTTC	CASSSSNSGEQYF
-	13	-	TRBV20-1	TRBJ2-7	TGCAGTGCTAGAGTCCAAAATTCCTACGAGCAGTACTTC	CSARVQNSYEQYF
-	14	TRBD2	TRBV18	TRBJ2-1	TGTGCCAGCTCCACTAAGGCGGGAGGCAATGAGCAGTTCTTC	CASSTKAGGNEQFF
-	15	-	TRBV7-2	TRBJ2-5	TGTGCCAGCAGCTTAAATAGGGGGGATTGGGAGACCCAGTACTTC	CASSLNRGDWETQYF
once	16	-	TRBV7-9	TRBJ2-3	TGTGCCAGCAGCCCCCTTATGGGGCCGAGCACAGATACGCAGTATTTT	CASSPLMGPSTDTQYF
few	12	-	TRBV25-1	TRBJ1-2	TGTGCCAGCGCAGGGAGCAACTATGGCTACACCTTC	CASAGSNYGYTF
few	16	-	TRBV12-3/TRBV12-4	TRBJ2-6	TGTGCCAGCAGCCAATCCCAGGGCACTGGGGCCAACGTCCTGACTTTC	CASSQSQGTGANVLTF
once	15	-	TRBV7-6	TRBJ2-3	TGTGCCAGCAGCTCAACCACCGCTAGCACAGATACGCAGTATTTT	CASSSTTASTDTQYF
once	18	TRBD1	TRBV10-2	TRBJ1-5	TGCGCCAGCAGTTCAGAACAGGGGGTAGCTAGGAGCAATCAGCCCCAGCATTTT	CASSSEQGVARSNQPQHF
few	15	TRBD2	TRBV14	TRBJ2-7	TGTGCCAGCAGCCAAGATAGCGGGAGATACAATGAGCAGTACTTC	CASSQDSGRYNEQYF
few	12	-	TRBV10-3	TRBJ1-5	TGTGCCATCGGAAGGGAAGATCAGCCCCAGCATTTT	CAIGREDQPQHF
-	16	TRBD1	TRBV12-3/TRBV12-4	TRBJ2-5	TGTGCCAGCAGTCGAAAAACAGGGGGAGAGGAGGAGACCCAGTACTTC	CASSRKTGGEEETQYF
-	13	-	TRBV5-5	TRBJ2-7	TGTGCCAGCAGCTTGGAACAGGGAGTGGAGCAGTACTTC	CASSLEQGVEQYF
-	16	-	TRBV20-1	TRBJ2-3	TGCAGTGCTAGGGTTGGACACCGACGGGCCACAGATACGCAGTATTTT	CSARVGHRRATDTQYF
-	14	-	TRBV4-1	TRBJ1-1	TGCGCCAGCAGCCAAGCAGGGATGGCCACTGAAGCTTTCTTT	CASSQAGMATEAFF
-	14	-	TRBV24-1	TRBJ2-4	TGTGCCACCAGTGCCGGGTTTGAAGAAAACATTCAGTACTTC	CATSAGFEENIQYF
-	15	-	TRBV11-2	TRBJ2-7	TGTGCCAGCAGCTGGGAGGGGGCAGGGGGCCACGAGCAGTACTTC	CASSWEGAGGHEQYF
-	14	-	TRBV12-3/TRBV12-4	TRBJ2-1	TGTGCCAGCAGTTTTAAGGGGTCCTACAATGAGCAGTTCTTC	CASSFKGSYNEQFF
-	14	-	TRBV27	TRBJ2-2	TGTGCCAGCAGTTTTGGGGTAAACACCGGGGAGCTGTTTTTT	CASSFGVNTGELFF
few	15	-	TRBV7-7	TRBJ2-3	TGTGCCAGCAGCTTAGTTCGGGCGGATACAGATACGCAGTATTTT	CASSLVRADTDTQYF
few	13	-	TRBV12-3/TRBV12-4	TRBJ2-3	TGTGCCAGCAGTTCCTCGTACACAGATACGCAGTATTTT	CASSSSYTDTQYF
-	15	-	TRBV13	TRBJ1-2	TGTGCCAGCAGCTACACAGGGAGGCTTGGCTATGGCTACACCTTC	CASSYTGRLGYGYTF
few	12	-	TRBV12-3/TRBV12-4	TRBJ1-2	TGTGCCAGCACCCAGTCCGGGAGGGGCTACACCTTC	CASTQSGRGYTF
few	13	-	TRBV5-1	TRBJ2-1	TGCGCCAGCAGCTTGGAGACCACAATGAAGCAGTTCTTC	CASSLETTMKQFF
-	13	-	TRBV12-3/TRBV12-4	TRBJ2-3	TGTGCCAGCAGAATCCGGGACTCCGATACGGAGTATTTT	CASRIRDSDTEYF
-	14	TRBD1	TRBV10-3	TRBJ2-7	TGTGCCATCACCGACCGGGACAGATCTCGTGAGCAGTACTTC	CAITDRDRSREQYF
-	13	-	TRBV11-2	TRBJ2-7	TGTGCCAGCAGCTTCCTCGGGACGTACGAGCAGTACTTC	CASSFLGTYEQYF
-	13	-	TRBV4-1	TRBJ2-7	TGCGCCAGCAGCCAAGCATTCGTAGGCGAGCAGTACTTC	CASSQAFVGEQYF
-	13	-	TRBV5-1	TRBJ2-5	TGCGCCAGCAGCTTGGACGTAGGAGAGACCCAGTACTTC	CASSLDVGETQYF
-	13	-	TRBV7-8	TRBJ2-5	TGTGCCAGCAAACACAGGAACCAAGAGACCCAGTACTTC	CASKHRNQETQYF
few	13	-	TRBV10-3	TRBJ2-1	TGTGCCATCAAATTGGGGGGGGCCCATGAGCAGTTCTTC	CAIKLGGAHEQFF
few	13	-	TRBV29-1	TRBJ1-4	TGCAGCGTTGGGAGCAGCCTCAATGAAAAACTGTTTTTT	CSVGSSLNEKLFF
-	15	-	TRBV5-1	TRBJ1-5	TGCGCCAGCAGGCCGGACACAAATAGCAATCAGCCCCAGCATTTT	CASRPDTNSNQPQHF
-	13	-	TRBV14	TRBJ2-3	TGTGCCAGCAGCCAATCAGCGCCAGATACGCAGTATTTT	CASSQSAPDTQYF
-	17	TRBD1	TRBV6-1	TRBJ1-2	TGTGCCAGCAGGACCCCGCCTACGACAGGGGCGAACTATGGCTACACCTTC	CASRTPPTTGANYGYTF
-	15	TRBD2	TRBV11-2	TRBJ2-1	TGTGCCAGCAGCACTAGCGGGAGCACCTACAATGAGCAGTTCTTC	CASSTSGSTYNEQFF
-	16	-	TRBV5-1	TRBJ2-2	TGCGCCAGCAGCTCGGCACGTTTAGGGGTAGCCGGGGAGCTGTTTTTT	CASSSARLGVAGELFF
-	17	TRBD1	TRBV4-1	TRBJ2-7	TGCGCCAGCAGCTCACCCACGACGGGACAGACCTCCTACGAGCAGTACTTC	CASSSPTTGQTSYEQYF
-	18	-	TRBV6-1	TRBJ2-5	TGTGCCAGCAGCCCCGGCTGGGGGCTCAGGGGAGGCCAAGAGACCCAGTACTTC	CASSPGWGLRGGQETQYF
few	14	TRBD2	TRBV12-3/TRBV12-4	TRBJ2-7	TGTGCCAGCAGTTCACTAGCGGGAGGTAACGAGCAGTACTTC	CASSSLAGGNEQYF
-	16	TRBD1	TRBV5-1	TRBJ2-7	TGCGCCAGCAGCTTGGAATCCGGGACAGCCACCTACGAGCAGTACTTC	CASSLESGTATYEQYF
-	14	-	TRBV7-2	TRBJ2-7	TGTGCCAGCAGTAGTCCGGGGCGCTCCTACGAGCAGTACTTC	CASSSPGRSYEQYF
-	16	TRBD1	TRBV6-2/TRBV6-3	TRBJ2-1	TGTGCCAGCAGTTTAAGCTGGGGACAGCGGTTCAATGAGCAGTTCTTC	CASSLSWGQRFNEQFF
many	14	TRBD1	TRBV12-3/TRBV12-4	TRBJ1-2	TGCGCCAGCAGCCCGGGACAGGGGAACTATGGCTACACCTTC	CASSPGQGNYGYTF
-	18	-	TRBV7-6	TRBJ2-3	TGTGCCAGCAGCCGCATTTGGCAGGGGAGTAGGGCACAAGATACGCAGTATTTT	CASSRIWQGSRAQDTQYF